A single sample is the source of the 23 T cell receptor beta chains below, sequenced in a study of T cell responses to AZD1222 COVID-19 vaccine. The repertoire was sequenced with immunoSEQ multiplex PCR; TCRdb's copy has only in-frame clones and lacks some. The sample comprises about 120,000 clones, around 90% of which are singletons, and under 20% rests with the top ten. The source was peripheral blood, collected on day 0 of MenACWY control vaccination. The receptors originated from an adult in good health.

The rearrangement joins TRBV12-5 to TRBJ1-5, with 8 bases that match TRBD1. CDR1 LGHNT and CDR2 FRNRAP come from the germline V gene. V gave up 3 bases and J gave up 7 bases; unmatched junction bases: 11. CDR3 size: 16 residues. CDR3 DNA sequence: TGTGCTAGTGGTTTATATACAGGGGGAATAGTGCAGCCCCAGCATTTT. It translates to CASGLYTGGIVQPQHF.

A few counts support this clone. The CDR3 reads CASRLGSNQPQHF. CDR3 nucleotides: TGTGCCAGCAGGCTGGGAAGCAATCAGCCCCAGCATTTT. The chain recombines TRBV27 with TRBJ1-5; D is ambiguous. Germline V gene sequence: CDR1 MNHEY, CDR2 SMNVEV (reference sequence). V lost 6 bases and J 1 base, leaving 7 bases between the germline ends. This CDR3 is built from 13 residues.

The chain carries TRBV25-1 and TRBJ1-2, with TRBD1 matching 10 bases. CDR1 MGHDK and CDR2 SYGVNS come from the germline V gene. The CDR3 length is 14 residues. Trimming cost V 6 bases and J 8 bases; bases outside gene matches: 9. CDR3 DNA: TGTGCCAGCAGGGACTTTGGGACAGGGGCAGGCTACACCTTC. This encodes CASRDFGTGAGYTF.

The CDR3 coding sequence is TGTGCCTGGATATATCCGGGACAGGGGAGGACTGAAGCTTTCTTT. Translating gives CAWIYPGQGRTEAFF. The chain combines TRBV30 with TRBJ1-1; 10 bases are shared with TRBD1. The CDR3 sequence is 15 residues long. In germline, CDR1 is GTSNPN, CDR2 SVGIG (reference sequence). V was pared by 4 bases and J by 5 bases, with 10 bases of the junction left unmatched.

In this sample, this clone turned up a few times. The V gene is TRBV5-1, the J gene TRBJ1-1; D uncertain. The CDR3 runs 15 residues. The V gene's germline CDR1 is SGHRS and CDR2 YFSETQ. V lost 0 bases and J 0 bases, leaving 9 bases between the germline ends. CDR3 nucleotide sequence: TGCGCCAGCAGCTTGGGCGGATTGATGAACACTGAAGCTTTCTTT. This gives the protein CASSLGGLMNTEAFF.

Here the CDR3 reads CASSSQPDRTYEQYF. CDR3 sequence (DNA): TGTGCCAGCAGCTCGCAGCCGGACAGGACCTACGAGCAGTACTTC. J is TRBJ2-7 and V is TRBV5-4; TRBD1 aligns across 7 bases. From germline, CDR1 is SGHNT and CDR2 YYREEE (reference sequence). This CDR3 spans 15 amino acids. V was clipped by 3 bases and J by 2 bases; unmatched bases: 8.

V and J are TRBV28 and TRBJ2-1; D perhaps matches TRBD2 (6 bases). The germline V gene encodes CDR1 MDHEN and CDR2 SYDVKM. This CDR3 comprises 15 residues. V lost 1 base and J 5 bases, leaving 12 bases between the germline ends. CDR3 amino acids: CASSLLWGGDNEQFF. Written as DNA, the CDR3 is TGTGCCAGCAGTTTATTGTGGGGAGGAGACAATGAGCAGTTCTTC.

The rearrangement joins TRBV2 to TRBJ2-7, with 9 bases fitting TRBD2. J was trimmed by 3 bases and V by 3 bases; bases with no gene match: 12. In germline, CDR1 is SNHLY, CDR2 FYNNEI. This CDR3 contains 17 residues. The CDR3 is CASSEGPGAGGIYEQYF. DNA for the CDR3: TGTGCCAGCAGTGAGGGGCCCGGCGCGGGAGGGATCTACGAGCAGTACTTC.

V gene TRBV2 combines with J gene TRBJ1-1, with D possibly TRBD1 on 6 matching bases. Germline loops: CDR1 SNHLY, CDR2 FYNNEI. V lost 0 bases and J 6 bases, leaving 14 bases between the germline ends. CDR3 length: 15 residues. The CDR3 loop is CASSEAIRGYSEAFF. CDR3 coding DNA: TGTGCCAGCAGTGAAGCTATCAGGGGTTACTCTGAAGCTTTCTTT.

This chain connects TRBV28 to TRBJ1-6, with D hard to call. Germline CDR1 is MDHEN and CDR2 is SYDVKM. Trimming stripped 5 bases from V and 9 bases from J, with 17 bases between. The CDR3 runs 15 residues. The DNA for the CDR3 is TGTGCCAGCAGTAGGCCCGTGATGAAGGTTTCACCCCTCCACTTT. It codes for CASSRPVMKVSPLHF.

This rearrangement joins TRBV9 to TRBJ2-7, with 10 bases fitting TRBD1. CDR3 length: 15 amino acids. Germline CDR1 reads SGDLS; CDR2 reads YYNGEE. Germline trimming cut 3 bases from V and 5 bases from J; bases unmatched to any gene: 8. CDR3 residues: CASSGRTGGWNEQYF. The CDR3 coding sequence is TGTGCCAGCAGCGGAAGGACAGGGGGGTGGAACGAGCAGTACTTC.

This clone was observed a handful of times. The CDR3 DNA reads as TGCGCCAGCACAGAACTAGCGGGAGGGGCCGATGAGCAGTTCTTC. Its protein product is CASTELAGGADEQFF. The chain uses TRBV5-1 and TRBJ2-1; 13 nucleotides line up with TRBD2. Germline lookup yields CDR1 SGHRS and CDR2 YFSETQ. V lost 6 bases to trimming and J lost 8 bases; unmatched junction nucleotides: 8. CDR3 length equals 15 residues.

The V call is TRBV25-1, the J call TRBJ1-2; tentative D call: TRBD1 (5 bases). The length of the CDR3 is 13 residues. Germline V gives CDR1 MGHDK, CDR2 SYGVNS. V was shortened by 4 bases and J by 4 bases, with 10 bases between the two germline ends. As DNA, the CDR3 is TGTGCCAGCAGTGTTGGGGGGACCTATGGCTACACCTTC. Encoded protein: CASSVGGTYGYTF.

CDR3 loop: CASVSAGTGPYEQYF. In nucleotides, the CDR3 is TGTGCCAGCGTCTCCGCGGGGACAGGACCCTACGAGCAGTACTTC. The chain uses TRBV6-5 and TRBJ2-7; 8 nucleotides match TRBD1. The V gene end was trimmed by 8 bases and the J gene end by 2 bases; junction bases not matched to a gene: 11. In germline, CDR1 is MNHEY, CDR2 SVGAGI. This CDR3 is built from 15 residues.

This chain uses TRBV5-4 with TRBJ1-4; possible D gene TRBD1, 6 bases. V was trimmed by 3 bases and J by 3 bases, leaving 12 bases between them. The CDR3 length is 15 residues. Germline V gene sequence: CDR1 SGHNT, CDR2 YYREEE (reference sequence). The CDR3 DNA reads TGTGCCAGCAGCTCTCCGGGACAAGCTAATGAAAAACTGTTTTTT. Translation gives CASSSPGQANEKLFF.

The CDR3: CASSRLEGADNEQFF. In nucleotides, the CDR3 is TGTGCCAGCAGCCGGCTCGAGGGGGCCGACAATGAGCAGTTCTTC. This chain links TRBV21-1 with TRBJ2-1; whether TRBD1, the table's D call, matches the DNA was not checked. TRBV21-1 is noted as a pseudogene. The CDR3 is 15 amino acids.

Worth noting for this clone: Other DNA sequences in this sample translate to the same CDR3. This chain connects TRBV19 to TRBJ2-7; D unclear. Looked up from germline, CDR1 is LNHDA and CDR2 is SQIVND (reference sequence). V was cut by 2 bases and J by 6 bases, with 8 bases left in between. CDR3 length: 12 amino acids. CDR3: CASSIRSGEQYF. The CDR3 nucleotides read TGTGCCAGTAGTATAAGGAGTGGCGAGCAGTACTTC.

The gene calls are TRBV30 and TRBJ2-7; D is tentatively TRBD1 or TRBD2 (5 bases each). The V end was cut by 2 bases, the J end by 5 bases, with 13 bases between. Germline CDR1 is GTSNPN and CDR2 is SVGIG (reference sequence). There are 13 residues in the CDR3. The chain's CDR3 is CAWSRGRVHEQYF. The CDR3 DNA sequence: TGTGCCTGGAGTCGGGGCCGAGTACACGAGCAGTACTTC.

The rearrangement joins TRBV9 to TRBJ2-3; D ambiguous. Germline V lookup: CDR1 SGDLS, CDR2 YYNGEE. The CDR3 loop spans 15 amino acids. Trimming removed 0 bases from V and 0 bases from J, with 8 bases in between. CDR3 region: CASSVDAVSTDTQYF. CDR3 in DNA: TGTGCCAGCAGCGTAGATGCGGTGAGCACAGATACGCAGTATTTT.

The chain couples TRBV5-1 to TRBJ1-6; unclear D gene. Germline CDR1 is SGHRS and CDR2 is YFSETQ. V was shortened by 4 bases and J by 9 bases, with 23 bases between the two germline ends. CDR3 length: 17 amino acids. CDR3 DNA sequence: TGCGCCAGCAGCCGTATCATCTCGGGAGGTATCCGTTCACCCCTCCACTTT. This sequence encodes CASSRIISGGIRSPLHF.

V and J are TRBV29-1 and TRBJ2-6; D gene uncertain. Germline assignment: CDR1 SQVTM and CDR2 ANQGSEA. The CDR3 extends over 14 amino acids. The V end lost 8 bases, the J end lost 0 bases, and 11 bases lay between the germline ends. The CDR3 spells CSIAGSSGANVLTF. CDR3 DNA: TGCAGCATAGCAGGTTCCTCTGGGGCCAACGTCCTGACTTTC.

The J gene is TRBJ2-3, the V gene TRBV29-1; D unresolved. V was clipped by 5 bases and J by 4 bases, with 16 bases between them. Germline CDR1 SQVTM, CDR2 ANQGSEA. The CDR3 extends over 14 amino acids. The CDR3: CSVRAGTLSDTQYF. DNA of the CDR3: TGCAGCGTTCGAGCAGGAACATTATCAGATACGCAGTATTTT.

The chain has TRBV12-5 and TRBJ1-5, with 7 bases lining up with TRBD1. Germline CDR1 and CDR2: LGHNT and FRNRAP. The length of the CDR3 is 18 residues. V shed 0 bases and J 4 bases; nucleotides not matched to a gene: 12. The CDR3, as DNA: TGTGCTAGTGGTTTGGTACGCAACCCGACAGGGTTGAATCAGCCCCAGCATTTT. This encodes CASGLVRNPTGLNQPQHF.